Following are 22 T cell receptor beta chains from one sample sequenced in a study of T cell responses to AZD1222 COVID-19 vaccine. Sequenced by immunoSEQ multiplex PCR; TCRdb stores in-frame clones only, minus some. The data contain 100,000 or so clones, 89% of them singletons. The starting material was peripheral blood, obtained 28 days after the second AZD1222 dose. These receptors were taken from an adult who received the AZD1222 COVID-19 vaccine.

The V and J genes are TRBV19 and TRBJ2-2; TRBD2 agrees at 12 bases. This CDR3 comprises 15 residues. Losses at the gene ends were 7 bases for V and 7 bases for J; bases not matched to a gene: 7. The V gene's germline CDR1 is LNHDA and CDR2 SQIVND (reference sequence). This chain's CDR3 is CASTKTSGSGGELFF. In nucleotides, the CDR3 is TGTGCCAGTACCAAGACTAGCGGGAGTGGCGGGGAGCTGTTTTTT.

The rearrangement joins TRBV27 to TRBJ2-1, with 10 bases matching TRBD1. Germline-derived CDR1 and CDR2 are MNHEY and SMNVEV (reference sequence). The trim removed 1 base at V and 8 bases at J, leaving 14 bases unmatched. CDR3 length: 18 residues. The CDR3 DNA follows: TGTGCCAGCAGTTTATATTCCCGGGGGACAGGGGAGGGAGATGAGCAGTTCTTC. Protein sequence: CASSLYSRGTGEGDEQFF.

The chain employs TRBV5-1 and TRBJ2-1; D ambiguous. CDR3 length: 14 amino acids. The V end was cut by 4 bases, the J end by 5 bases, with 13 bases between. The V gene's germline CDR1 is SGHRS and CDR2 YFSETQ. The CDR3 DNA reads as TGCGCCAGCAGCCGGAGCCAAAGAGACAATGAGCAGTTCTTC. It yields the protein CASSRSQRDNEQFF.

Comments on this clone: At one boundary the junction diverges from the germline segment, which might be a read error. This chain uses TRBV19 with TRBJ2-7; the D is unclear. The CDR3 extends over 13 amino acids. Germline V gives CDR1 LNHDA, CDR2 SQIVND (reference sequence). The chain's CDR3 is CASSLDGRYEQYF. The CDR3 nucleotides read TGTGCCAGTAGTCTAGACGGGCGCTACGAGCAGTACTTC.

The table lists this clone with a count of one. This chain connects TRBV7-2 to TRBJ2-1, with 7 bases aligning to TRBD2. The CDR3 has 15 residues. J lost 5 bases, V lost 3 bases, and 7 bases had no gene match. Germline CDR1 and CDR2: SGHTA and FQGNSA. The CDR3: CASSFSGPRNNEQFF. The CDR3 DNA reads TGTGCCAGCAGCTTTAGCGGGCCCCGTAACAATGAGCAGTTCTTC. Based on the CDR3 plus reference TRBV7-2 and TRBJ2-1, the full variable domain is GAGVSQSPSNKVTEKGKDVELRCDPISGHTALYWYRQSLGQGLEFLIYFQGNSAPDKSGLPSDRFSAERTGGSVSTLTIQRTQQEDSAVYLCASSFSGPRNNEQFFGPGTRLTVL.

This clone was counted a single time. The V gene is TRBV5-1, the J gene TRBJ2-7, with 7 bases matching TRBD2. V gave up 7 bases and J gave up 6 bases; unmatched junction bases: 7. Per germline, CDR1 SGHRS and CDR2 YFSETQ. The CDR3 covers 12 residues. CDR3 region: CASWSLAAEQYF. The CDR3 bases are TGCGCCAGCTGGTCCCTAGCGGCCGAGCAGTACTTC.

The table lists this clone with a count of one. V is TRBV19 and J is TRBJ1-1; 7 bases are shared with TRBD1. Trimming took 1 base from V and 4 from J; bases not matched to a gene: 6. This CDR3 is 15 amino acids long. Looked up from germline, CDR1 is LNHDA and CDR2 is SQIVND (reference sequence). The CDR3 DNA sequence: TGTGCCAGTAGTATAGTCGCCAGGGGGACCACTGAAGCTTTCTTT. It translates to CASSIVARGTTEAFF. The full variable domain, with the rest looked up from reference TRBV19 and TRBJ1-1, is DGGITQSPKYLFRKEGQNVTLSCEQNLNHDAMYWYRQDPGQGLRLIYYSQIVNDFQKGDIAEGYSVSREKKESFPLTVTSAQKNPTAFYLCASSIVARGTTEAFFGQGTRLTVV.

V is TRBV7-2 and J is TRBJ2-5; D is ambiguous. CDR1 and CDR2 (germline): SGHTA, FQGNSA. Trimming took off 3 bases at V and 2 bases at J, with 16 bases between the two ends. This CDR3 is 16 amino acids long. The CDR3 region is CASSFLGPSIQETQYF. DNA for the CDR3: TGTGCCAGCAGCTTTTTGGGTCCTAGTATTCAAGAGACCCAGTACTTC.

V usage is TRBV18 and J usage is TRBJ2-7; D unresolved. The CDR3 covers 12 residues. Trimming took off 6 bases at V and 2 bases at J, with 8 bases between the two ends. CDR1 is KGHSH and CDR2 is LQKENI in the germline V gene. The CDR3 nucleotides are TGTGCCAGCTCTCTAACCCCCTACGAGCAGTACTTC. It translates to CASSLTPYEQYF.

This chain joins TRBV30 and TRBJ1-3, with 7 bases that match TRBD1. After removal of 4 bases from V and 0 bases from J, the junction contained 9 bases not matched to a gene. The CDR3 has 16 residues. CDR1 is GTSNPN and CDR2 is SVGIG in the germline V gene (reference sequence). In DNA form, the CDR3 reads TGTGCCTGGACCCGACAGGGATTACTCTCTGGAAACACCATATATTTT. Translating gives CAWTRQGLLSGNTIYF.

V gene TRBV28 combines with J gene TRBJ2-5; D may correspond to TRBD1 or TRBD2 (6 bases each). Trimming pared 2 bases from V and 7 bases from J, leaving 11 bases between. The germline CDR1 and CDR2 sequences are MDHEN and SYDVKM. CDR3 size: 13 residues. The DNA of the CDR3 is TGTGCCAGCAGTTTACGAGAGGGGGGGACCCAGTACTTC. Its translation is CASSLREGGTQYF.

The chain couples TRBV2 to TRBJ2-5; D might be TRBD2 (6 bases). Germline CDR1 is SNHLY and CDR2 is FYNNEI. Trimming stripped 6 bases from V and 1 base from J, with 15 bases between. The CDR3 sequence is 15 residues long. The DNA for the CDR3 is TGTGCCAGCAGGACGACTAGGGCTCTCCAAGAGACCCAGTACTTC. This translates into CASRTTRALQETQYF.

The rearrangement uses TRBV29-1 and TRBJ2-7; D not certain. Trimming took off 4 bases at V and 2 bases at J, with 9 bases between the two ends. The CDR3 consists of 12 residues. CDR1 and CDR2 (germline): SQVTM, ANQGSEA. The CDR3 sequence is CSVGYGTYEQYF. The CDR3 region has the DNA TGCAGCGTTGGTTACGGTACCTACGAGCAGTACTTC.

The CDR3 region has the DNA TGTGCCAGCAGTGCCGGAGTAGCGGGTAGGCCGACCGATGAGCAGTTCTTC. This encodes CASSAGVAGRPTDEQFF. J is TRBJ2-1 and V is TRBV2; TRBD2 aligns across 7 bases. Germline-derived CDR1 and CDR2 are SNHLY and FYNNEI. The CDR3 is 17 residues long. The V and J ends lost 4 bases and 8 bases, in that order; junction bases with no gene match: 17.

V gene TRBV30 combines with J gene TRBJ1-1, with D tentatively TRBD1 (6 bases). Deletions cut 2 bases from V and 1 base from J, with 11 bases between. The CDR3 consists of 14 residues. The germline CDR1 and CDR2 sequences are GTSNPN and SVGIG (reference sequence). CDR3 in amino acids: CAWSTGGPNTEAFF. CDR3 sequence (DNA): TGTGCCTGGAGTACGGGGGGCCCGAACACTGAAGCTTTCTTT.

The CDR3 here is CATSDPSGRPPNNEQFF. The DNA for the CDR3 is TGTGCCACCAGTGACCCCTCGGGGCGCCCACCTAACAATGAGCAGTTCTTC. The genes are TRBV24-1 and TRBJ2-1; D is perhaps TRBD1 or TRBD2 (5 bases each). The CDR3 consists of 17 residues. The germline V gene encodes CDR1 KGHDR and CDR2 SFDVKD. V shed 4 bases and J shed 5 bases, with 20 bases lying between them.

The CDR3 bases are TGTGCCAGCAGCCCTCCTCGGGGTAGCTCCTACTACGAGCAGTACTTC. Translation: CASSPPRGSSYYEQYF. The chain has TRBV4-2 and TRBJ2-7; TRBD2 might be the D (5 bases). The CDR3 sequence is 16 residues long. The V end was cut by 4 bases, the J end by 3 bases, with 19 bases between. CDR1 LGHNA and CDR2 YNFKEQ come from the germline V gene.

The gene calls are TRBV30 and TRBJ2-7; no clear D. V lost 4 bases, J lost 4 bases, and 14 bases lay in between. CDR3 size: 13 residues. CDR1 is GTSNPN and CDR2 is SVGIG in the germline V gene (reference sequence). The CDR3 bases are TGTGCCTGGAAAAAGCCCGGAAATTACGAGCAGTACTTC. This encodes CAWKKPGNYEQYF.

This clone has just a few counts. The chain joins TRBV19 to TRBJ1-4, with 7 bases identical to TRBD1. Germline V lookup: CDR1 LNHDA, CDR2 SQIVND (reference sequence). Trimming cost V 6 bases and J 5 bases; bases outside gene matches: 6. CDR3 length equals 14 residues. CDR3 protein: CASRRDRSNEKLFF. In DNA form, the CDR3 reads TGTGCCAGTAGGAGGGACAGATCCAATGAAAAACTGTTTTTT.

The genes are TRBV2 and TRBJ2-1; D is unclear. The germline V gene encodes CDR1 SNHLY and CDR2 FYNNEI. This CDR3 spans 13 amino acids. Trimming took 8 bases from V and 2 from J, leaving 10 bases between them. The CDR3 DNA reads TGTGCCAGCGGGGTGAGGACCTACAATGAGCAGTTCTTC. Residues: CASGVRTYNEQFF. Based on the CDR3 plus reference TRBV2 and TRBJ2-1, the full variable domain is EPEVTQTPSHQVTQMGQEVILRCVPISNHLYFYWYRQILGQKVEFLVSFYNNEISEKSEIFDDQFSVERPDGSNFTLKIRSTKLEDSAMYFCASGVRTYNEQFFGPGTRLTVL.

The chain joins TRBV3-1 (or the pseudogene TRBV3-2) to TRBJ1-1; D perhaps matches TRBD1 (6 bases). CDR3 length equals 13 residues. The V end lost 5 bases, the J end lost 1 base, and 8 bases lay between the germline ends. CDR1 and CDR2 (germline): LGHDT, YNNKEL (reference sequence). CDR3 sequence: CASSLDRNTEAFF. In nucleotides, the CDR3 is TGTGCCAGCAGCTTGGACAGGAACACTGAAGCTTTCTTT.

V is TRBV5-1 and J is TRBJ2-1; 9 bases agree with TRBD2. Looked up from germline, CDR1 is SGHRS and CDR2 is YFSETQ. This CDR3 is built from 16 residues. J lost 4 bases, V lost 1 base, and 6 bases had no gene match. The CDR3 DNA follows: TGCGCCAGCAGCTTGACTAGCGGGCCCACGTACAATGAGCAGTTCTTC. The encoded protein is CASSLTSGPTYNEQFF.